This TCR beta chain emerged from a study of blood T cells in healthy people across ages. A second roughly 6 to 12 cycle PCR used barcoded and J-beta primers. TCRdb used MiXCR to reprocess the 5' RACE reads, holding one entry per CDR3 protein. The sample records roughly 2 million distinct CDR3 sequences, roughly 49% being singletons. The individuals who served as donors were healthy Caucasians living in Russia, aged about 6 to 90. This clonotype was seen many times. This may stem from a read error, because a much larger clone lies one nucleotide away. Per germline, CDR1 SGHRS and CDR2 YFSETQ. The CDR3 has 12 amino acids.

The J gene is TRBJ2-3, the V gene TRBV5-1; D call uncertain. Sequencing was performed on blood. The receptor was isolated from a woman aged 35 to 49 in good health. CDR3 amino acids: CASSFNTDTQYF. The DNA of the CDR3 is TGTGCCAGCAGCTTTAACACAGATACGCAGTATTTT.